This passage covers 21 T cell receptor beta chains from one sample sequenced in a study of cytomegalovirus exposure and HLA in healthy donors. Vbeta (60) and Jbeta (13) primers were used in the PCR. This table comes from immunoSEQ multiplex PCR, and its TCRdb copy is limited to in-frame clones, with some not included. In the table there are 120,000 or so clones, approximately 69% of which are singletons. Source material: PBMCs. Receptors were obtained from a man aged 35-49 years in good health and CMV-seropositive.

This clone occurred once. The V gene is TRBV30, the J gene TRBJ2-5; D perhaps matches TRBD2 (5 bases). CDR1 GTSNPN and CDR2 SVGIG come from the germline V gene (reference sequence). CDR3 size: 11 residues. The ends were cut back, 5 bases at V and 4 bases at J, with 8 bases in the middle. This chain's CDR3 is CAWERAETQYF. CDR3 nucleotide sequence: TGTGCCTGGGAGAGGGCAGAGACCCAGTACTTC.

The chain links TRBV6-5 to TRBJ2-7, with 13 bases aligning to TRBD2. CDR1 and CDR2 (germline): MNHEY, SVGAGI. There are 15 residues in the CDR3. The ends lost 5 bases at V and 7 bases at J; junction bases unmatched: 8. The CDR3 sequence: CASSLPGLAGEEQYF. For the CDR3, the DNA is TGTGCCAGCAGTCTTCCAGGACTAGCGGGAGAAGAGCAGTACTTC.

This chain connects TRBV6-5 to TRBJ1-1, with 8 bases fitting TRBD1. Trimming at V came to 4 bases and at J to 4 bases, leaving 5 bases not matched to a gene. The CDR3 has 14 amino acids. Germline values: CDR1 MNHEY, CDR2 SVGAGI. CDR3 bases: TGTGCCAGCAGTTTCTCAACAGGGGGCACTGAAGCTTTCTTT. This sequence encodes CASSFSTGGTEAFF.

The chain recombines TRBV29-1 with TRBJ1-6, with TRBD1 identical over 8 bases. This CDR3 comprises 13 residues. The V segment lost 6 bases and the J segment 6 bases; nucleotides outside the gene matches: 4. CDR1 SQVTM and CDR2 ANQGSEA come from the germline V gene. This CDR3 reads CSVWTGSNSPLHF. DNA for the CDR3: TGCAGCGTCTGGACAGGGTCTAATTCACCCCTCCACTTT.

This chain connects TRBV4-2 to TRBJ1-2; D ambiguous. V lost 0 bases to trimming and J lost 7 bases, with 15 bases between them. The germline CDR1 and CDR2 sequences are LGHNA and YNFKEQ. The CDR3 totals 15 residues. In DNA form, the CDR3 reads TGTGCCAGCAGCCAAGATCCAATTCCGGGAGGTGGCTACACCTTC. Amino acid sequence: CASSQDPIPGGGYTF.

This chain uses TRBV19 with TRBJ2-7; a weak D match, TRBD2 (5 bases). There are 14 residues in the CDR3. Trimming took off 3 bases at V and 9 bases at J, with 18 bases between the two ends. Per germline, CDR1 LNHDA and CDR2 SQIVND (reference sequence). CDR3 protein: CASSILPDGGGQYF. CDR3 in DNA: TGTGCCAGTAGTATCCTCCCCGACGGTGGAGGGCAGTACTTC.

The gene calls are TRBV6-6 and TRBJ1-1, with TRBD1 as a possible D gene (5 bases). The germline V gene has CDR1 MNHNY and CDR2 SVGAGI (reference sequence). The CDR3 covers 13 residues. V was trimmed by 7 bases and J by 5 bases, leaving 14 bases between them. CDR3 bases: TGTGCCAGCACTTCGCGGGGGGGGACTGAAGCTTTCTTT. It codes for CASTSRGGTEAFF.

CDR3 sequence (DNA): TGTGCCAGCAGCCGAGGGGCAGGGGGCCCTCCAGAGCAGTTCTTC. Protein: CASSRGAGGPPEQFF. J is TRBJ2-1 and V is TRBV2; 8 bases match TRBD1. From germline, CDR1 is SNHLY and CDR2 FYNNEI. CDR3 length: 15 amino acids. V shed 6 bases, J shed 10 bases, and the junction held 14 bases outside the gene matches.

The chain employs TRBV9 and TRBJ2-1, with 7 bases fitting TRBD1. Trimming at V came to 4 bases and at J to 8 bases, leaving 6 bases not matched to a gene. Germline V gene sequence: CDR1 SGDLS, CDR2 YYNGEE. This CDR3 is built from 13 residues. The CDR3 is CASSYFQGDEQFF. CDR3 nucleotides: TGTGCCAGCAGCTATTTCCAGGGGGATGAGCAGTTCTTC.

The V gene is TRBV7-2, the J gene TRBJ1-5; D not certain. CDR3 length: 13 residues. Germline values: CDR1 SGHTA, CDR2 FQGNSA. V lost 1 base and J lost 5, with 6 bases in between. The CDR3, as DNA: TGTGCCAGCAGCTTAGAACGGGATCAGCCCCAGCATTTT. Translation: CASSLERDQPQHF.

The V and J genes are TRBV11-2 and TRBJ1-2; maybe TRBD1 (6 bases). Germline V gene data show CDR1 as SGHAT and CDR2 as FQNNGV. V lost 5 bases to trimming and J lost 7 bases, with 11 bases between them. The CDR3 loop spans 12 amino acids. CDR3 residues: CASSQGQSGYTF. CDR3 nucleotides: TGTGCCAGCAGCCAAGGACAGAGTGGCTACACCTTC.

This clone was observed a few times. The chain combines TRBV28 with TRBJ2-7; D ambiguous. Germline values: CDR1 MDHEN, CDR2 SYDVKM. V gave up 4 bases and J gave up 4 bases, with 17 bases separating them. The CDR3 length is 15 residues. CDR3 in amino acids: CASSSSSPTLYEQYF. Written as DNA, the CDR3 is TGTGCCAGCAGTTCATCCTCTCCGACATTGTACGAGCAGTACTTC.

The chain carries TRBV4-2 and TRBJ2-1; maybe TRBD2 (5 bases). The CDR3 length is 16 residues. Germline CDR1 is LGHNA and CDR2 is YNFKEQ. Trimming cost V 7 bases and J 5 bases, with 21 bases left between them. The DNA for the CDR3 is TGTGCCAGCACCTCCTTAGTCACCACCGGGGACAATGAGCAGTTCTTC. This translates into CASTSLVTTGDNEQFF.

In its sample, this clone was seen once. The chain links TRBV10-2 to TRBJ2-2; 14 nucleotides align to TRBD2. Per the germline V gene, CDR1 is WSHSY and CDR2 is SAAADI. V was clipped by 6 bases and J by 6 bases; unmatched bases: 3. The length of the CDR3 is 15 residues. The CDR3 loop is CASRGLAGGPGELFF. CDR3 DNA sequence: TGCGCCAGCAGAGGACTAGCGGGGGGCCCCGGGGAGCTGTTTTTT.

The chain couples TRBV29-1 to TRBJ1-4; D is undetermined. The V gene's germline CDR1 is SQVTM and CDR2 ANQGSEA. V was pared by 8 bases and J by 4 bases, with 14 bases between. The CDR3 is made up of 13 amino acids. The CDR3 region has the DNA TGCAGCTACTCAAACAGCCTTAATGAAAAACTGTTTTTT. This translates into CSYSNSLNEKLFF.

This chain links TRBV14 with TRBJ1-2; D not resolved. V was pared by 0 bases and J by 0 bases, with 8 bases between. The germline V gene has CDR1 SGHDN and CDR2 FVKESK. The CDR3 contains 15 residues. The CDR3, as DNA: TGTGCCAGCAGCCAAGAAAAAGGAGCTAACTATGGCTACACCTTC. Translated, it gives CASSQEKGANYGYTF.

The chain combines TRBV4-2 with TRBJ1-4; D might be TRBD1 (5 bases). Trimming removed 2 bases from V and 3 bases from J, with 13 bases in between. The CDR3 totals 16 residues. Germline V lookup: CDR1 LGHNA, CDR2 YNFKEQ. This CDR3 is CASSQPSAGSNEKLFF. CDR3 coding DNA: TGTGCCAGCAGCCAACCTTCGGCAGGGTCTAATGAAAAACTGTTTTTT.

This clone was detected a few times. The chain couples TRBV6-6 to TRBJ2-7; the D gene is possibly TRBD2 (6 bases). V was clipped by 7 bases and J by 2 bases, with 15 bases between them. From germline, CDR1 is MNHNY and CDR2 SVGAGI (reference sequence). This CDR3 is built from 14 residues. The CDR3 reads CASTPGTVPYEQYF. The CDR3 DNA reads TGTGCCAGCACTCCCGGGACTGTCCCCTACGAGCAGTACTTC.

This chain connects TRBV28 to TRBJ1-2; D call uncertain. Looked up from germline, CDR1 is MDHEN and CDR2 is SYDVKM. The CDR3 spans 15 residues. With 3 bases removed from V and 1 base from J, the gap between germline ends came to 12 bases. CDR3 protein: CASSLRELLNYGYTF. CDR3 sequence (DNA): TGTGCCAGCAGTTTGAGAGAGCTGCTTAACTATGGCTACACCTTC.

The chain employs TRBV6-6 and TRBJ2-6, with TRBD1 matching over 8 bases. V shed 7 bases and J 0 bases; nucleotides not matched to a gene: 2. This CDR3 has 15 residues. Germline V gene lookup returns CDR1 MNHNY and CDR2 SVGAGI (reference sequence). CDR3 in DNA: TGTGCCAGCACCGACAGGGGCTCTGGGGCCAACGTCCTGACTTTC. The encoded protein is CASTDRGSGANVLTF.

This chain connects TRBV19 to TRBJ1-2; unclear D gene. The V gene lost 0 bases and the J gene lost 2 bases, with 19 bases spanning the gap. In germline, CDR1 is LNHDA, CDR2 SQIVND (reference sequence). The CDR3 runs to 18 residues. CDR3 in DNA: TGTGCCAGTAGTATAGATCGTTGGCGGGCAGGTGTCAACTATGGCTACACCTTC. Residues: CASSIDRWRAGVNYGYTF.